The table lists the clone carrying this T cell receptor (beta chain) with a few counts. The CDR3 totals 14 residues. Per germline, CDR1 LNHNV and CDR2 YYDKDF (reference sequence). Trimming took 4 bases from V and 10 from J; bases not matched to a gene: 7. The data were taken from a study of human T cells and chemical hapten exposure. TCRdb called the RACE reads again in MiXCR, with one record for every CDR3 protein. Found here are some 400,000 distinct CDR3 sequences, approximately 5% of them singletons; the top ten hold about 2.1%. Time point of the sample: patch test 1, 2 weeks after DPC sensitization. Noted treatment: therapeutic diphenylcyclopropenone sensitization with weekly scalp DPC.

Sequenced material: whole blood, taken in connection with sensitization to the hapten diphenylcyclopropenone (DPC). V is TRBV15 and J is TRBJ1-4; TRBD1 matches 9 bases. This sequence originates from a woman aged 50 to 60 with alopecia areata. Some clones in this sample may be carry-over from other donors' samples. This CDR3 is CATSTDRGAGKLFF. CDR3 bases: TGTGCCACCAGCACAGACAGGGGGGCAGGAAAACTGTTTTTT.